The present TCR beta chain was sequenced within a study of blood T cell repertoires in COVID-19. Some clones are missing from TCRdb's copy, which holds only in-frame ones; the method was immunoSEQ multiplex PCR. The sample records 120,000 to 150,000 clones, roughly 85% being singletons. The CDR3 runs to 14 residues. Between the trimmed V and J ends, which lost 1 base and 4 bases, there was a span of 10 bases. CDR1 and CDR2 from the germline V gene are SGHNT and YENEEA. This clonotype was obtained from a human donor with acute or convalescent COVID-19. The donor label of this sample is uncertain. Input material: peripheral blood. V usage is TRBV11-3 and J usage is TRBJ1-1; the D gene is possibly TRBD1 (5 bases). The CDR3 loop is CASSLGGVRTEAFF. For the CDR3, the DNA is TGTGCCAGCAGCTTAGGGGGGGTGCGCACTGAAGCTTTCTTT.